These 8 T cell receptor beta chains originate from one sample sequenced in a study of blood T cell repertoires in COVID-19. The data were produced by immunoSEQ multiplex PCR, yet TCRdb's version contains in-frame clones alone and is incomplete. The table lists 150,000 to 200,000 clones, 89% of them singletons. The specimen sequenced was peripheral blood. These receptors originate from a man aged 18 to 35 who had recovered from COVID-19.

This clone was seen just once. The V gene is TRBV12-3 or TRBV12-4, the J gene TRBJ1-2; D uncertain. Trimming cost V 3 bases and J 4 bases, with 9 bases left between them. There are 13 residues in the CDR3. CDR3 residues: CASSLEFSYGYTF. In DNA, the CDR3 is TGTGCCAGCAGTTTGGAGTTTAGCTATGGCTACACCTTC.

J is TRBJ1-6 and V is TRBV28, with TRBD1 identical over 8 bases. Germline values: CDR1 MDHEN, CDR2 SYDVKM. CDR3 size: 17 residues. V lost 4 bases and J lost 6; bases outside the gene matches: 11. Here the CDR3 reads CASSSLGQGATNSPLHF. CDR3 bases: TGTGCCAGCAGTTCCCTAGGGCAGGGGGCTACTAATTCACCCCTCCACTTT.

The rearrangement links TRBV7-6 to TRBJ2-5; 10 nucleotides agree with TRBD2. J was trimmed by 4 bases and V by 4 bases; bases with no gene match: 12. This CDR3 is built from 17 residues. Germline CDR1 SGHVS, CDR2 FNYEAQ. CDR3 sequence (DNA): TGTGCCAGCAGCTCAACACCTGCGGGACTAGCGTTAGAGACCCAGTACTTC. This sequence encodes CASSSTPAGLALETQYF.

The chain carries TRBV28 and TRBJ1-2, with 8 bases lining up with TRBD1. The V gene's germline CDR1 is MDHEN and CDR2 SYDVKM. Unmatched junction bases numbered 9, after V lost 11 bases and J lost 7 bases. CDR3 length: 12 amino acids. The CDR3 sequence is CAYRGSVGGYTF. The DNA for the CDR3 is TGTGCCTACAGGGGGTCAGTGGGTGGCTACACCTTC.

This chain connects TRBV9 to TRBJ1-1, with TRBD1 matching over 7 bases. Looked up from germline, CDR1 is SGDLS and CDR2 is YYNGEE. Losses at the gene ends were 4 bases for V and 0 bases for J; bases not matched to a gene: 3. The CDR3 length is 14 residues. The CDR3 DNA follows: TGTGCCAGCAGCCTCGACAGGGTGAACACTGAAGCTTTCTTT. The encoded protein is CASSLDRVNTEAFF.

The rearrangement uses TRBV6-6 and TRBJ1-1; D not certain. With 0 bases removed from V and 4 bases from J, the gap between germline ends came to 6 bases. Looked up from germline, CDR1 is MNHNY and CDR2 is SVGAGI (reference sequence). This CDR3 region has 13 residues. The chain's CDR3 is CASSYSYPTEAFF. The DNA of the CDR3 is TGTGCCAGCAGTTACTCCTATCCCACTGAAGCTTTCTTT.

The gene calls are TRBV12-3 or TRBV12-4 and TRBJ1-1, with D maybe TRBD1 (5 bases). Trimming stripped 10 bases from V and 0 bases from J, with 12 bases between. The CDR3 covers 13 residues. The CDR3 DNA is TGTGCCACCGGTGACAGCATGAACACTGAAGCTTTCTTT. Encoded protein: CATGDSMNTEAFF.

This chain connects TRBV18 to TRBJ2-1, with D possibly being TRBD2 (5 bases). This CDR3 spans 13 amino acids. Trimming pared 3 bases from V and 9 bases from J, leaving 12 bases between. The V gene's germline CDR1 is KGHSH and CDR2 LQKENI. CDR3 loop: CASSPGGGAEQFF. CDR3 DNA: TGTGCCAGCTCACCCGGAGGTGGCGCTGAGCAGTTCTTC.